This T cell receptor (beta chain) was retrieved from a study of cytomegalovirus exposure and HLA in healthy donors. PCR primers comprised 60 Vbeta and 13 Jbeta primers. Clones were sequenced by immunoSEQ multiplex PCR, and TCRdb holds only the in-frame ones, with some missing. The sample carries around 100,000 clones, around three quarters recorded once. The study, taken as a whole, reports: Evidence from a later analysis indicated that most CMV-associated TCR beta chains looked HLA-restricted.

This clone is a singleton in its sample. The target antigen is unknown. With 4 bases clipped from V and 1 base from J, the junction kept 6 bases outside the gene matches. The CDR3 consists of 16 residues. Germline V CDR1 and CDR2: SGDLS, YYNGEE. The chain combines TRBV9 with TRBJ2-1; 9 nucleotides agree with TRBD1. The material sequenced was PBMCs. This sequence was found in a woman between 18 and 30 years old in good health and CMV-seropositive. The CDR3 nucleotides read TGTGCCAGCAGCTTCCGGACAGGGGCATCCTACAATGAGCAGTTCTTC. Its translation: CASSFRTGASYNEQFF.